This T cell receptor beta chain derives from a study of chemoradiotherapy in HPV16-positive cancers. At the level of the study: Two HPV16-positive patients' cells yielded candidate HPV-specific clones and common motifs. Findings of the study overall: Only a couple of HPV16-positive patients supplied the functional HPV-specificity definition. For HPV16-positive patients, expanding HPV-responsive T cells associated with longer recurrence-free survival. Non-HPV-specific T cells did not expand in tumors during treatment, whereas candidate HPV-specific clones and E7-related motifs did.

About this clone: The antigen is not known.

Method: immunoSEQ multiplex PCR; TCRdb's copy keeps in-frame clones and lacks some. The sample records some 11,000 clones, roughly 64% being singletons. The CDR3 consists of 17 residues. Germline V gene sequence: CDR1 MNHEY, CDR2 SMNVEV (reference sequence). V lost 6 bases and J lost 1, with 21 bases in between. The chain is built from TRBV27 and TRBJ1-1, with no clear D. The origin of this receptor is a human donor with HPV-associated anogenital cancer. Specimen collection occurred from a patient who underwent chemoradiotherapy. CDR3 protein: CASSSSLGRQENTEAFF. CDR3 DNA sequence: TGTGCCAGCAGCTCTTCACTCGGGCGGCAGGAGAACACTGAAGCTTTCTTT.